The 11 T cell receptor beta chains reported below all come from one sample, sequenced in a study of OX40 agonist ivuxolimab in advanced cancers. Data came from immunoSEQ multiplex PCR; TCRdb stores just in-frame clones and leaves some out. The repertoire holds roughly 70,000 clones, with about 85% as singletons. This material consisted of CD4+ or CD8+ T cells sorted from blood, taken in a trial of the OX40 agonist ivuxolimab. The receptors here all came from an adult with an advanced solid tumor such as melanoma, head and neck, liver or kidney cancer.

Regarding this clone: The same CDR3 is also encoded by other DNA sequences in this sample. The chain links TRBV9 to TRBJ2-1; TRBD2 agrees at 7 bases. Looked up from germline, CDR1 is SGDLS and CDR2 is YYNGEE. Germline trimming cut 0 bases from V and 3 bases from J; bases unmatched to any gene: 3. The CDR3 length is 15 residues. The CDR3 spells CASSVVAGSYNEQFF. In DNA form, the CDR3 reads TGTGCCAGCAGCGTAGTAGCGGGCAGCTACAATGAGCAGTTCTTC.

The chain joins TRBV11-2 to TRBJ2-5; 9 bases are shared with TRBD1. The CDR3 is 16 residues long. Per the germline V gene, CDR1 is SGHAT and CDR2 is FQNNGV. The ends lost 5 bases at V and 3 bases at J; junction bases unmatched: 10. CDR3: CASSHYRGRHKETQYF. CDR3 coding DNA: TGTGCCAGCAGCCATTACAGGGGGCGACACAAAGAGACCCAGTACTTC.

CDR3 nucleotide sequence: TGTGCCAGCAGTGAATCAGGGCAGGCCTACAATGAGCAGTTCTTC. Its translation: CASSESGQAYNEQFF. The V call is TRBV2, the J call TRBJ2-1; a possible D gene is TRBD1 (5 bases). The CDR3 loop spans 15 amino acids. Deletions cut 2 bases from V and 2 bases from J, with 10 bases between. Germline CDR1 and CDR2: SNHLY and FYNNEI.

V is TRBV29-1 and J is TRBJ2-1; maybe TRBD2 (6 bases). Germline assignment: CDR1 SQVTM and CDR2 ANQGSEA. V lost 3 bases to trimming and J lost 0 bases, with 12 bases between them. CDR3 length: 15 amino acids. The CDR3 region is CSVEGGRSSYNEQFF. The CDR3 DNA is TGCAGCGTTGAGGGGGGTCGGAGCTCCTACAATGAGCAGTTCTTC.

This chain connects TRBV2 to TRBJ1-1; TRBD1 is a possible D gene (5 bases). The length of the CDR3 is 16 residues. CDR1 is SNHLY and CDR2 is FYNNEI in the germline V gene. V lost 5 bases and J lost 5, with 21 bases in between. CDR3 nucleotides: TGTGCCAGCAGTATACCTATGGACTCACCAGGGACTGAAGCTTTCTTT. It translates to CASSIPMDSPGTEAFF.

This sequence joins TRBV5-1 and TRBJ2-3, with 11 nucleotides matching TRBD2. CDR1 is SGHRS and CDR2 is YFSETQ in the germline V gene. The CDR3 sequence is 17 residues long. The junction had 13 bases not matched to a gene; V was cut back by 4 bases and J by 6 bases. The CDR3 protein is CASSPGVAGGRSDTQYF. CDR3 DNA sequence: TGCGCCAGCAGCCCGGGAGTAGCGGGAGGGCGGTCGGATACGCAGTATTTT.

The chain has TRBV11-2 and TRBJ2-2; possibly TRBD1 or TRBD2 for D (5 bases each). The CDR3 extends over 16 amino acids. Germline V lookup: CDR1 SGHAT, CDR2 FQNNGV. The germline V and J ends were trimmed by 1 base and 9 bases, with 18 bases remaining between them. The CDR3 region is CASSLVYRRDGRELFF. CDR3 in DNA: TGTGCCAGCAGCTTAGTGTATCGCAGGGACGGCCGGGAGCTGTTTTTT.

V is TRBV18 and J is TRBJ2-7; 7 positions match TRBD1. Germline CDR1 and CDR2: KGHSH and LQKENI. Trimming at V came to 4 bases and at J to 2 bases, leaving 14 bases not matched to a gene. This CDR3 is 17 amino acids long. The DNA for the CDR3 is TGTGCCAGCTCACTCCGCATCGTACAGGGGCAAACCTACGAGCAGTACTTC. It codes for CASSLRIVQGQTYEQYF.

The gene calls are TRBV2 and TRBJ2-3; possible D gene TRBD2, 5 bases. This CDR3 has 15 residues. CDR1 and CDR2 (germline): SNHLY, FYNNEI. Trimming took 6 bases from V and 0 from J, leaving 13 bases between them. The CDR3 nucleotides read TGTGCCAGCAGAAAGCTAGACTATAGCACAGATACGCAGTATTTT. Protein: CASRKLDYSTDTQYF.

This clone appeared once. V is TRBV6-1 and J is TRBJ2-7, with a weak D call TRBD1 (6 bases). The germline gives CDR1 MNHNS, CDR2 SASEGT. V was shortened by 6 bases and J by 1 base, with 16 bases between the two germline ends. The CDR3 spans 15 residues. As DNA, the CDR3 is TGTGCCAGCAGGGCCGTTGGCAGGGGTTCCTACGAGCAGTACTTC. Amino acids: CASRAVGRGSYEQYF.

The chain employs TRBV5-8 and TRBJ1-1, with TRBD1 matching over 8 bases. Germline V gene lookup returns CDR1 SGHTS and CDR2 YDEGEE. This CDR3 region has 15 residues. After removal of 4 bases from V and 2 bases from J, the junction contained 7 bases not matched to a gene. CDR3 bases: TGTGCCAGCAGCGGTACCGGGACAGGAAACACTGAAGCTTTCTTT. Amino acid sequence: CASSGTGTGNTEAFF. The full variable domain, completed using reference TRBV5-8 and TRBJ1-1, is EAGVTQSPTHLIKTRGQQATLRCSPISGHTSVYWYQQALGLGLQFLLWYDEGEERNRGNFPPRFSGRQFPNYSSELNVNALELEDSALYLCASSGTGTGNTEAFFGQGTRLTVV.